Below, 10 T cell receptor beta chains from the same sample are listed, as sequenced in a study of T cell repertoires in aging, cancer and after chemotherapy. Multiplex touch-down PCR with TRB-A/B primers amplified rearranged V-D-J TRB sequences. TCRdb used MiXCR to reprocess the multiplex PCR reads, holding one entry per CDR3 protein. The data hold about 8,700 distinct CDR3 sequences, with roughly a third observed a single time. Amplification of TCR beta used genomic DNA extracted from peripheral blood. Input material: blood. The receptor source for this set is a human donor in good health.

This clonotype was recorded a few times. The chain links TRBV24-1 to TRBJ2-1; D may be TRBD1 (6 bases). The V gene's germline CDR1 is KGHDR and CDR2 SFDVKD. Trimming took 1 base from V and 6 from J, leaving 12 bases between them. This CDR3 contains 15 residues. This chain's CDR3 is CATSDLVGGTNEQFF. CDR3 nucleotides: TGTGCCACCAGTGATTTAGTAGGGGGAACCAATGAGCAGTTCTTC.

This chain links TRBV30 with TRBJ1-2; 8 bases align to TRBD1. Looked up from germline, CDR1 is GTSNPN and CDR2 is SVGIG (reference sequence). V shed 2 bases, J shed 8 bases, and the junction held 1 base outside the gene matches. The CDR3 has 11 residues. CDR3 region: CAWSNRGGYTF. The DNA of the CDR3 is TGTGCCTGGAGTAACAGGGGGGGCTACACCTTC.

The chain carries TRBV20-1 and TRBJ2-6, with D hard to call. Germline values: CDR1 DFQATT, CDR2 SNEGSKA (reference sequence). The CDR3 contains 14 residues. Trimming pared 0 bases from V and 2 bases from J, leaving 5 bases between. The CDR3 coding sequence is TGCAGTGCTAGAGATATAACTGGGGCCAACGTCCTGACTTTC. Its translation is CSARDITGANVLTF.

The V call is TRBV6-5, the J call TRBJ1-1; D remains ambiguous. The CDR3 is made up of 16 amino acids. The V gene lost 4 bases and the J gene lost 0 bases, with 15 bases spanning the gap. Germline lookup yields CDR1 MNHEY and CDR2 SVGAGI. This CDR3 is CASSLIGPTMNTEAFF. DNA of the CDR3: TGTGCCAGCAGTTTAATCGGACCTACCATGAACACTGAAGCTTTCTTT.

The genes are TRBV7-2 and TRBJ2-5, with D perhaps matching TRBD2 (7 bases). CDR1 SGHTA and CDR2 FQGNSA come from the germline V gene. Trimming pared 1 base from V and 5 bases from J, leaving 17 bases between. The CDR3 spans 16 residues. The CDR3 nucleotides read TGTGCCAGCAGCTTAGGTATCCGGACTAGGGGGGAGACCCAGTACTTC. As protein: CASSLGIRTRGETQYF.

Concerning this clonotype: At one end the junction does not follow the germline gene, possibly because of a read error. The chain joins TRBV27 to TRBJ2-3; 9 nucleotides align to TRBD2. This CDR3 is built from 17 residues. The germline CDR1 and CDR2 sequences are MNHEY and SMNVEV (reference sequence). The CDR3 DNA sequence: TGTGCCAGCAGTTTAATCGGACTAGCGAAGGGGGCAGATTCGCAGTATTTT. As protein: CASSLIGLAKGADSQYF.

This clonotype has a handful of counts. V usage is TRBV20-1 and J usage is TRBJ2-3; D is tentatively TRBD1 or TRBD2 (5 bases each). The CDR3 is 14 amino acids. V lost 4 bases, J lost 4 bases, and 15 bases lay in between. The germline V gene has CDR1 DFQATT and CDR2 SNEGSKA (reference sequence). The CDR3 here is CSANWGRRADTQYF. As DNA, the CDR3 is TGCAGTGCTAATTGGGGGAGAAGGGCAGATACGCAGTATTTT.

The chain employs TRBV28 and TRBJ2-3, with 9 positions matching TRBD2. The CDR3 loop spans 16 amino acids. CDR1 MDHEN and CDR2 SYDVKM come from the germline V gene. V lost 6 bases to trimming and J lost 4 bases; unmatched junction nucleotides: 11. The DNA for the CDR3 is TGTGCCAGCAGGCGATTTGGCGGGAGGGAAGCAGATACGCAGTATTTT. Encoded protein: CASRRFGGREADTQYF.

The chain links TRBV7-3 to TRBJ1-1; 8 nucleotides line up with TRBD1. Germline lookup yields CDR1 SGHTA and CDR2 FQGTGA. The length of the CDR3 is 14 residues. With 5 bases clipped from V and 3 bases from J, the junction kept 5 bases outside the gene matches. The CDR3 DNA sequence: TGTGCCAGCAGCCTTACAGGGGGGGACACTGAAGCTTTCTTT. Its protein product is CASSLTGGDTEAFF.

This sequence joins TRBV5-1 and TRBJ2-1, with 8 positions matching TRBD2. The CDR3 consists of 15 residues. J gave up 2 bases and V 5 bases, and 6 bases lay outside the gene matches. Per germline, CDR1 SGHRS and CDR2 YFSETQ. CDR3: CASRQGLVTYNEQFF. In DNA, the CDR3 is TGCGCCAGCAGGCAGGGACTAGTAACCTACAATGAGCAGTTCTTC.